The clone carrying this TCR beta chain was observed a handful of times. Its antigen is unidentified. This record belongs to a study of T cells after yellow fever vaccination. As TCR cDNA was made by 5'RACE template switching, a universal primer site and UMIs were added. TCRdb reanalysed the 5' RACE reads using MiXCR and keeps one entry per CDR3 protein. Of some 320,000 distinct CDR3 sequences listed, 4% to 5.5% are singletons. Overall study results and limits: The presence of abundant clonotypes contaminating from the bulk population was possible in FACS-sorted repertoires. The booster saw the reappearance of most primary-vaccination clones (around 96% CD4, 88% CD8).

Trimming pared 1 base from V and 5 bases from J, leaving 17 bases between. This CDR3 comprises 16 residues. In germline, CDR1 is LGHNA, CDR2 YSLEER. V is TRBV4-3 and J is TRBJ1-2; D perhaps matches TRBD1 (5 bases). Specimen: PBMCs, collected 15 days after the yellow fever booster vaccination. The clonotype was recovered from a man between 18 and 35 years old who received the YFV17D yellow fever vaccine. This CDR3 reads CASSQVGPEGGYGYTF. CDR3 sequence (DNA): TGCGCCAGCAGCCAAGTGGGGCCGGAGGGAGGTTATGGCTACACCTTC.